The 9 T cell receptor beta chains below all came from one sample that was sequenced in a study of cytomegalovirus exposure and HLA in healthy donors (dated by TCRdb to about 2017). The receptor library was made with the immunoSEQ multiplex PCR assay. The table was pulled from immuneACCESS by TCRdb, which kept in-frame rearrangements only. Such tables lose some clones; where checked, under half of the loss comes from unresolved V genes, and the rest has no known cause. The sample contains roughly 280,000 clones, 65% to 90% of them found a single time. The top ten constitute more than 0.8% of the sample. The sample was PBMCs. These receptors were obtained from a woman between 18 and 29 years old in good health and CMV-seronegative.

The gene calls are TRBV5-1 and TRBJ2-7, with D tentatively TRBD2 (6 bases). CDR1 and CDR2 (germline): SGHRS, YFSETQ. The CDR3 spans 16 residues. Trimming cost V 2 bases and J 4 bases, with 19 bases left between them. CDR3 protein: CASSLSSGTGFYEQYF. The CDR3 DNA follows: TGCGCCAGCAGCTTATCCTCCGGGACTGGCTTTTACGAGCAGTACTTC.

CDR3 DNA: TGTGCCAGCAGTCAGATGAACTATGGCTACACCTTC. This gives the protein CASSQMNYGYTF. The gene calls are TRBV28 and TRBJ1-2, with D uncertain. V dropped 5 bases and J dropped 2 bases, with 6 bases sitting between them. The CDR3 is made up of 12 amino acids. The V gene's germline CDR1 is MDHEN and CDR2 SYDVKM.

The chain joins TRBV28 to TRBJ1-1; D not certain. The CDR3 is 16 residues long. CDR1 is MDHEN and CDR2 is SYDVKM in the germline V gene. The V end was cut by 2 bases, the J end by 0 bases, with 13 bases between. CDR3 DNA: TGTGCCAGCAGTTTAGGCGGCAGCCAAATGAACACTGAAGCTTTCTTT. Translated, it gives CASSLGGSQMNTEAFF.

V gene TRBV7-2 combines with J gene TRBJ2-7; 9 bases line up with TRBD1. The CDR3 consists of 15 residues. V lost 4 bases and J lost 4; bases outside the gene matches: 8. CDR1 and CDR2 (germline): SGHTA, FQGNSA. This CDR3 is CASSSSPGQGYEQYF. The CDR3 DNA reads TGTGCCAGCAGCTCTTCCCCGGGACAGGGTTACGAGCAGTACTTC. The full variable domain, with the rest looked up from reference TRBV7-2 and TRBJ2-7, is GAGVSQSPSNKVTEKGKDVELRCDPISGHTALYWYRQSLGQGLEFLIYFQGNSAPDKSGLPSDRFSAERTGGSVSTLTIQRTQQEDSAVYLCASSSSPGQGYEQYFGPGTRLTVT.

V is TRBV10-2 and J is TRBJ2-3; 10 bases line up with TRBD2. CDR1 is WSHSY and CDR2 is SAAADI in the germline V gene. This CDR3 has 14 amino acids. V was pared by 7 bases and J by 3 bases, with 4 bases of the junction left unmatched. The CDR3 loop reads CASKAGGGTDTQYF. The CDR3 nucleotides read TGCGCCAGCAAAGCGGGAGGGGGTACAGATACGCAGTATTTT.

The J gene is TRBJ1-2, the V gene TRBV29-1; D remains ambiguous. The CDR3 is made up of 15 amino acids. V was cut by 0 bases and J by 2 bases, with 13 bases left in between. Per the germline V gene, CDR1 is SQVTM and CDR2 is ANQGSEA. CDR3 amino acids: CSVEDGPFINYGYTF. The CDR3 DNA sequence: TGCAGCGTTGAAGATGGCCCTTTTATAAACTATGGCTACACCTTC.

The V gene is TRBV6-4, the J gene TRBJ2-7, with 7 bases identical to TRBD2. V was clipped by 3 bases and J by 2 bases; unmatched bases: 4. The germline CDR1 and CDR2 sequences are MRHNA and SNTAGT. This CDR3 has 14 residues. The CDR3, as DNA: TGTGCCAGCAGTGATGGACTAGGGGCCTACGAGCAGTACTTC. This gives the protein CASSDGLGAYEQYF.

The chain carries TRBV6-5 and TRBJ2-7, with 7 bases that match TRBD2. The V gene end was trimmed by 0 bases and the J gene end by 4 bases; junction bases not matched to a gene: 3. The CDR3 runs 14 residues. Germline V gene data show CDR1 as MNHEY and CDR2 as SVGAGI. The CDR3 loop reads CASSYSTRGYEQYF. The CDR3 DNA sequence: TGTGCCAGCAGTTACTCGACGCGGGGGTACGAGCAGTACTTC.

The chain joins TRBV5-1 to TRBJ1-6, with 8 bases identical to TRBD1. The length of the CDR3 is 16 residues. J was trimmed by 5 bases and V by 0 bases; bases with no gene match: 4. CDR1 is SGHRS and CDR2 is YFSETQ in the germline V gene. The CDR3 sequence: CASSLGTGFDNSPLHF. The CDR3 bases are TGCGCCAGCAGCTTGGGGACAGGGTTCGATAATTCACCCCTCCACTTT. The entire variable domain, with the rest obtained from reference TRBV5-1 and TRBJ1-6, is as follows: KAGVTQTPRYLIKTRGQQVTLSCSPISGHRSVSWYQQTPGQGLQFLFEYFSETQRNKGNFPGRFSGRQFSNSRSEMNVSTLELGDSALYLCASSLGTGFDNSPLHFGNGTRLTVT.